This note documents a single T cell receptor (beta chain) sequence. This sample is drawn from a study of blood T cell repertoires in COVID-19. The data were produced by immunoSEQ multiplex PCR, yet TCRdb's version contains in-frame clones alone and is incomplete. This sample yields 200,000 to 250,000 clones, of which approximately 84% are seen a single time; about 1.8% belongs to the top ten. The trim removed 4 bases at V and 3 bases at J, leaving 5 bases unmatched. The CDR3 has 14 amino acids. Germline CDR1 LNHDA, CDR2 SQIVND (reference sequence). Source material: PBMCs or T cells enriched from blood (not recorded which). The chain joins TRBV19 to TRBJ2-7; 8 bases agree with TRBD1. The origin of this receptor is a man in his fifties or sixties who had recovered from COVID-19. CDR3 sequence: CASSKQGGGYEQYF. In DNA form, the CDR3 reads TGTGCCAGTAGTAAACAGGGGGGAGGCTACGAGCAGTACTTC.